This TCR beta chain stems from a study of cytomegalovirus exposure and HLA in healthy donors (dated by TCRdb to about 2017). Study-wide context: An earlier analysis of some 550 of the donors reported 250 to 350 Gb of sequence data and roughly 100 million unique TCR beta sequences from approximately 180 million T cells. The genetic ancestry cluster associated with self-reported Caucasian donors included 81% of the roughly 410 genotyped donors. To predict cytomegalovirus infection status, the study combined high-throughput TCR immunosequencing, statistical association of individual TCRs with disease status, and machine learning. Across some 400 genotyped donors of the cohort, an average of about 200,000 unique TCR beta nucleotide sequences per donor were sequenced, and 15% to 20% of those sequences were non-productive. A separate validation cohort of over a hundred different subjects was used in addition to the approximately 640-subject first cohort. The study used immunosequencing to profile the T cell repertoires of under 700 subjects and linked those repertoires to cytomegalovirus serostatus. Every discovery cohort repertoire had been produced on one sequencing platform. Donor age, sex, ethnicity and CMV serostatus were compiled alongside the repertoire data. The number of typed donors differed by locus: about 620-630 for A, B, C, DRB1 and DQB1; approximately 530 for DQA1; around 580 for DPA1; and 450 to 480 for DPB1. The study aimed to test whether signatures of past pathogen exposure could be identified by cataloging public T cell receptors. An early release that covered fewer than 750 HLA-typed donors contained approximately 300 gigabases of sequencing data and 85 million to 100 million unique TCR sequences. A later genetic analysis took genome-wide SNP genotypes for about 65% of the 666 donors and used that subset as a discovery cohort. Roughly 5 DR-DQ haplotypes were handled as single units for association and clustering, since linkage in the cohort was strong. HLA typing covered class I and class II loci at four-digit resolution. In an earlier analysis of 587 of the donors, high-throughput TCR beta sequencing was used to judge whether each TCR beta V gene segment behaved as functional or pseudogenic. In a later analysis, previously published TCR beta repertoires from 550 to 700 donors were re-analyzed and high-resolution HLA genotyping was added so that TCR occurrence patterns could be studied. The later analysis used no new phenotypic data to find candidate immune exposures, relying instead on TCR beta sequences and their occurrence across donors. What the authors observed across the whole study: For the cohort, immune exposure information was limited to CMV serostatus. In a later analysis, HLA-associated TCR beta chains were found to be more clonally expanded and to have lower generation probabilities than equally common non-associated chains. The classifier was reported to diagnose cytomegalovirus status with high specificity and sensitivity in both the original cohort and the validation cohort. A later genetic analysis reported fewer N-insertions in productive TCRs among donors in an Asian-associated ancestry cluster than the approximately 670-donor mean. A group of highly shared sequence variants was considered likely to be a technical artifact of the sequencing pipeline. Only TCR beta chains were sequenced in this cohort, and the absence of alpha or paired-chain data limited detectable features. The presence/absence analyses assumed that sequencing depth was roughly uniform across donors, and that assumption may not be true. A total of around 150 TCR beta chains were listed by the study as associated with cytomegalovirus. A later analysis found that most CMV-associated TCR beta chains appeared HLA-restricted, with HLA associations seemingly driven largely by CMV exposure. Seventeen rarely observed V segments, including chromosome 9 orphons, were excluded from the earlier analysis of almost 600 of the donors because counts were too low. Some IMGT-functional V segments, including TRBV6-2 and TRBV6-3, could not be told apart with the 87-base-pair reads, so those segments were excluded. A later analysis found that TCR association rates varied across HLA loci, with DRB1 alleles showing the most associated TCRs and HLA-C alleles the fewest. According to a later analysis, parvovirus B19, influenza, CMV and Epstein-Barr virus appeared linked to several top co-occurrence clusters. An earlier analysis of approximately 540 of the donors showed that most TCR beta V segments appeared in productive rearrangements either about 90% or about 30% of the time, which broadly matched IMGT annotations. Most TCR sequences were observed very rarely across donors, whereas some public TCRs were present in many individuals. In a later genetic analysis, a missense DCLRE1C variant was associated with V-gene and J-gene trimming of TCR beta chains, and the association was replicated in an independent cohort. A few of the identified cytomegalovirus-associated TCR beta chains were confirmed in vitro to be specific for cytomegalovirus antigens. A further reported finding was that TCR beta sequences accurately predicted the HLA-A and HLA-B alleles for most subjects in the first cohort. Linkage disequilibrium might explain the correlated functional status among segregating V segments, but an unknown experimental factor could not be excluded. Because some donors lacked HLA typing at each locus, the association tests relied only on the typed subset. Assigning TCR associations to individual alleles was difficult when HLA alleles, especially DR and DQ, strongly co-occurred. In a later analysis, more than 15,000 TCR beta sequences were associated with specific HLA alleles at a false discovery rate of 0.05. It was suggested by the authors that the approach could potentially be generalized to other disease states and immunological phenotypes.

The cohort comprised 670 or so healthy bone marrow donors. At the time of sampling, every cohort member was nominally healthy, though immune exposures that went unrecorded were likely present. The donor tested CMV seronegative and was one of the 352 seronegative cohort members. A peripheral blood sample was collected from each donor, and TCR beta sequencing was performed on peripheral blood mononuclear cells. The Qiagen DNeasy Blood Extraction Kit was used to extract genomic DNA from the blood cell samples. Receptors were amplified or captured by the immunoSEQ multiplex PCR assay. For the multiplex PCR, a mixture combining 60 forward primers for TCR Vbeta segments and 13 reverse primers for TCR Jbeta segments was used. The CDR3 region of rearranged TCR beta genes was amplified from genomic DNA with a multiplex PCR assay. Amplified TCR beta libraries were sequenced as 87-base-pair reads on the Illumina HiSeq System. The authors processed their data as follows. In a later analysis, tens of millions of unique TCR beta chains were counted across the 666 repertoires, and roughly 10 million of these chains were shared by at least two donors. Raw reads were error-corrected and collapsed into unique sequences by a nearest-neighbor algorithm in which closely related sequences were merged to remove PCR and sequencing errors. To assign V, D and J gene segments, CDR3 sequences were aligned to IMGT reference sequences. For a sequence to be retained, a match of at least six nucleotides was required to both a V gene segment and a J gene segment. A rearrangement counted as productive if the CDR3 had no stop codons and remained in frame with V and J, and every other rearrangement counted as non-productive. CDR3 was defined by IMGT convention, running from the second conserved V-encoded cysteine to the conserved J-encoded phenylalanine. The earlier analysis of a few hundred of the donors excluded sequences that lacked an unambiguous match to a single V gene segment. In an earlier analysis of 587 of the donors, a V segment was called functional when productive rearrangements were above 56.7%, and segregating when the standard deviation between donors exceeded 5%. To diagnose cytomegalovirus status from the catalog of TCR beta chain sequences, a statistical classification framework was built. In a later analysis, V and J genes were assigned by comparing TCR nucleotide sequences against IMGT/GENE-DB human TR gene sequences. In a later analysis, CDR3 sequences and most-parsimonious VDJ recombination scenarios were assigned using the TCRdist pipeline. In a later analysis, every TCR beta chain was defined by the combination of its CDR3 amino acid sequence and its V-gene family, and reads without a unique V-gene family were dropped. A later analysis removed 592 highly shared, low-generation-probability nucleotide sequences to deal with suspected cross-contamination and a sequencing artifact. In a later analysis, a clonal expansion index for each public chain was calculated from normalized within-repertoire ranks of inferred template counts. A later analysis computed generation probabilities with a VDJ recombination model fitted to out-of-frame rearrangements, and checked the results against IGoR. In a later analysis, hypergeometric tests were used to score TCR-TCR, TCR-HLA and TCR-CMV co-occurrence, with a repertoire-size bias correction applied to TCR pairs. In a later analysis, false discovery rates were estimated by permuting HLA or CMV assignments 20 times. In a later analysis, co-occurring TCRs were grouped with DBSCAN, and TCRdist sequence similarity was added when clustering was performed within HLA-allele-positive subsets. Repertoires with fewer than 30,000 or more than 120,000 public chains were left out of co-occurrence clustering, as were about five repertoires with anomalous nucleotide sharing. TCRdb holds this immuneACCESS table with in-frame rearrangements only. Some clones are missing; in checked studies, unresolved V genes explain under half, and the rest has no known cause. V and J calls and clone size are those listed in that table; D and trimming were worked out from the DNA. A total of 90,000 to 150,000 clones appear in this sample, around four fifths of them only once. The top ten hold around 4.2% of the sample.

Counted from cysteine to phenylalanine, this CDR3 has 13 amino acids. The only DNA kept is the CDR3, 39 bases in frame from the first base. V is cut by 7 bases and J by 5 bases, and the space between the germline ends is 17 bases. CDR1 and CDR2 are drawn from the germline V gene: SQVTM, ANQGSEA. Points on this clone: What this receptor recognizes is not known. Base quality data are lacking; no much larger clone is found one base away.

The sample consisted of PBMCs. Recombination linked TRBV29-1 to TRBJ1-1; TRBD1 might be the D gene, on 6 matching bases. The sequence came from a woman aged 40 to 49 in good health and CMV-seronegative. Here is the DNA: TGCAGCGCCGAGGGGGGGGCAAGGACTGAAGCTTTCTTT. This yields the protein CSAEGGARTEAFF.